Listed below are T cell receptor beta chains from one sample, sequenced in a study of Tregs in tolerant kidney transplant recipients. Clones were sequenced by immunoSEQ multiplex PCR, and TCRdb holds only the in-frame ones, with some missing. The table records around 61,000 clones, roughly 86% of them present only once. The specimen was CD4+ T cells from blood (PBMCs), collected 6 months after the transplant. The receptors were sampled from a human patient who received a combined kidney and bone marrow transplant. Some of these T cells may belong to the graft donor. Each CDR3 is given without its conserved first and last residue. D genes are given only for firm matches.

D gene | J gene | V gene | CDR3 protein
. | TRBJ2-3 | TRBV27 | ASSQRGSTQY
. | TRBJ1-1 | TRBV12-5 | ASGFTGNTEAF
TRBD1 | TRBJ1-1 | TRBV5-1 | ASSWGQGGTEAF
. | TRBJ1-1 | TRBV11-2 | ASSLMSEMSTEAF
TRBD1 | TRBJ1-5 | TRBV7-2 | ASSPGGSNQPQH
. | TRBJ2-3 | TRBV19 | ASCRANTDTQY
. | TRBJ1-2 | TRBV7-3 | ASSPTGGQGYT
TRBD1 | TRBJ1-3 | TRBV5-1 | ARRQGFFSGNTIY
. | TRBJ1-4 | TRBV4-3 | ASSQQGTTNEKLF
TRBD1 | TRBJ1-1 | TRBV7-9 | ASSLGRTGLNTEAF
. | . | TRBV7-2 | ASSLLPDSYEQY
TRBD1 | TRBJ1-2 | TRBV9 | ASTQGATNYGYT
. | TRBJ1-2 | TRBV14 | ASSQEMALGLWGYT
. | TRBJ2-3 | TRBV10-3 | ATPPSVSTDTQY
. | TRBJ1-6 | TRBV7-2 | ASNRESSYNSPLH
TRBD2 | TRBJ2-2 | TRBV27 | ASSFSREIGELF
. | TRBJ2-2 | TRBV9 | ASSVGIREAGELF
TRBD1 | TRBJ2-1 | TRBV5-1 | ASSLGQGIFDAEQF
TRBD1 | TRBJ1-5 | TRBV28 | ASKAGGQPQH
. | TRBJ1-1 | TRBV7-9 | ASSLGTGVLFTEAF
TRBD1 | TRBJ2-2 | TRBV4-2 | ASRTGGNTGELF
. | TRBJ1-6 | TRBV27 | ASSLSGLTYGRYNSPLH
. | TRBJ2-1 | TRBV9 | ASSRGSSYNEQF
TRBD1 | TRBJ1-2 | TRBV5-4 | ASSSQTGGGWNGYT
TRBD1 | TRBJ2-3 | TRBV11-3 | ASSFQDRATDTQY
TRBD2 | TRBJ2-1 | TRBV6-6 | ASSWTSGGEYNEQF